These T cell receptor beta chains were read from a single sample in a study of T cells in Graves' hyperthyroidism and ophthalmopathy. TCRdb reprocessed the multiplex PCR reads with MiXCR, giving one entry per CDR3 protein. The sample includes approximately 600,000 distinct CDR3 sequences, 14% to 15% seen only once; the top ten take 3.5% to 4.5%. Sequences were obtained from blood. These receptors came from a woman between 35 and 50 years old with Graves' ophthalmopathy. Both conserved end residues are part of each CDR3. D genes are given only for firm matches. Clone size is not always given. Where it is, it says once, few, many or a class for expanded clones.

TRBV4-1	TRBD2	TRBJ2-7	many	CASSQVATSGRGEQYF	TGCGCCAGCAGCCAAGTAGCTACTAGCGGGAGAGGCGAGCAGTACTTC
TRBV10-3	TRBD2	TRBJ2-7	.	CAIRDKTSGTSGTYEQYF	TGTGCCATCAGAGACAAAACTTCCGGGACTAGCGGGACCTACGAGCAGTACTTC
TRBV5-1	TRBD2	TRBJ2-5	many	CASSLGPTSGQETQYF	TGCGCCAGCAGCTTGGGACCGACTAGCGGACAAGAGACCCAGTACTTC
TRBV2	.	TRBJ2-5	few	CASSETYPGVPSGTQYF	TGTGCCAGCAGTGAAACCTACCCGGGGGTCCCTTCAGGGACCCAGTACTTC
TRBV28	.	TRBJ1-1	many	CASSSRTGFAEAFF	TGTGCCAGCAGCTCAAGAACAGGGTTCGCTGAAGCTTTCTTT
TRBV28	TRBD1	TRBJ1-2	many	CASSSRDRGLRDGYTF	TGTGCCAGCAGTAGCCGGGACAGGGGGCTTCGAGATGGCTACACCTTC
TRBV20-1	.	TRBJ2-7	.	CSARDSLGLYEQYF	TGCAGTGCTAGAGATTCTTTAGGGCTCTACGAGCAGTACTTC
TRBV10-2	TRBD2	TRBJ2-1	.	CASSETPSGVEQFF	TGCGCCAGCAGTGAGACCCCTAGCGGGGTTGAGCAGTTCTTC
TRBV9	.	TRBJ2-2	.	CASSVGVTVTGELFF	TGTGCCAGCAGCGTAGGTGTTACCGTCACCGGGGAGCTGTTTTTT
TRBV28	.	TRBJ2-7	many	CASSLRQFTGEQYF	TGTGCCAGCAGTTTGAGGCAGTTCACGGGGGAGCAGTACTTC
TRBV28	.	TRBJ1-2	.	CASSPPGGTSGYTF	TGTGCCAGCAGTCCCCCGGGTGGGACAAGTGGCTACACCTTC
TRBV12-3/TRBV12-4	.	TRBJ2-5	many	CASSFDSGWAQETQYF	TGTGCCAGCAGTTTTGATAGTGGTTGGGCGCAGGAGACCCAGTACTTC
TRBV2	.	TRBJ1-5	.	CASNPISNQPQHF	TGTGCCAGCAATCCCATTAGCAATCAGCCCCAGCATTTT
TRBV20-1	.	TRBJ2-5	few	CSAKNTEIEETQYF	TGCAGTGCTAAAAATACGGAAATCGAGGAGACCCAGTACTTC
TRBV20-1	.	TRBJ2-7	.	CSAKDTSYEQYF	TGCAGTGCAAAGGACACCTCCTACGAGCAGTACTTC
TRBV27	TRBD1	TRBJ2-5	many	CASSLGTGGAETQYF	TGTGCCAGCAGTTTGGGGACAGGGGGCGCTGAGACCCAGTACTTC
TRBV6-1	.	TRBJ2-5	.	CASSKSPGLETQYF	TGTGCCAGCAGTAAATCTCCGGGCCTAGAGACCCAGTACTTC
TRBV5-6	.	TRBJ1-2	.	CASSLVAQAGGNYGYTF	TGTGCCAGCAGCTTGGTTGCACAGGCCGGGGGTAACTATGGCTACACCTTC
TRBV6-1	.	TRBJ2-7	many	CASSDFIQYAEQYF	TGTGCCAGCAGTGATTTTATACAGTACGCGGAGCAGTACTTC
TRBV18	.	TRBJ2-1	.	CASSRPTPSSSYNEQFF	TGTGCCAGCTCGCGCCCGACTCCCTCAAGCTCCTACAATGAGCAGTTCTTC
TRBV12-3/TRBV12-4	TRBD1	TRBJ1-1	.	CASSSETGLRAFF	TGTGCCAGCAGTTCGGAGACAGGGTTACGAGCTTTCTTT
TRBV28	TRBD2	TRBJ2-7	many	CASASGRVYEQYF	TGTGCCAGTGCTAGCGGGAGGGTGTACGAGCAGTACTTC
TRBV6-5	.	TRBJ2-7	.	CASSYSGRGTTYEQYF	TGTGCCAGCAGTTACTCGGGACGGGGGACGACCTACGAGCAGTACTTC
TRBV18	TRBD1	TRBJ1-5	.	CASSPNRDSQPQHF	TGTGCCAGCTCGCCTAACAGGGACAGTCAGCCCCAGCATTTT
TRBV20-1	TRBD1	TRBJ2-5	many	CSARRTGEETQYF	TGCAGTGCTAGACGGACAGGAGAAGAGACCCAGTACTTC
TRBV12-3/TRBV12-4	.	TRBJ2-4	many	CASSLGQGKNIQYF	TGTGCCAGCAGTTTAGGCCAAGGCAAAAACATTCAGTACTTC
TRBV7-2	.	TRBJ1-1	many	CASSLSGGGFEAFF	TGTGCCAGCAGCTTAAGCGGCGGGGGATTTGAAGCTTTCTTT
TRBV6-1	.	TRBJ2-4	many	CASRPGRRHIQYF	TGTGCCAGCCGACCGGGACGTCGACACATTCAGTACTTC
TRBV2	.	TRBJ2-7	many	CASRGRTYEQYF	TGTGCCAGCAGGGGGCGAACCTACGAGCAGTACTTC
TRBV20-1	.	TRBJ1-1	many	CSARDSEAAFF	TGCAGTGCTAGGGACAGTGAGGCGGCTTTCTTT
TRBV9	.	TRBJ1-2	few	CASSDEDYGYTF	TGTGCCAGCAGCGATGAGGATTATGGCTACACCTTC
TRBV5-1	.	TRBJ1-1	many	CASSLGQALRAFF	TGCGCCAGCAGCTTGGGGCAGGCCCTTCGAGCTTTCTTT
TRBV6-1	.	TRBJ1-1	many	CASSDRGFGTEAFF	TGTGCCAGCAGCGACCGGGGTTTTGGGACTGAAGCTTTCTTT
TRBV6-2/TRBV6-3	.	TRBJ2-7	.	CASSYPGLACEQYF	TGCGCCAGCAGTTATCCGGGACTGGCCTGCGAGCAGTACTTC
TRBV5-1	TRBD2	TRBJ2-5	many	CASSSLTSGETQYF	TGCGCCAGCAGCTCTTTGACTAGCGGGGAGACCCAGTACTTC
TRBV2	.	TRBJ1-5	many	CASGRFGGGNQPQHF	TGTGCCAGCGGACGATTCGGAGGGGGCAATCAGCCCCAGCATTTT
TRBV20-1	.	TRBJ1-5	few	CSALNRDSNQPQHF	TGCAGTGCCCTAAACAGGGATAGCAATCAGCCCCAGCATTTT
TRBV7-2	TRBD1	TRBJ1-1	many	CASSQAGQGEAFF	TGTGCCAGCAGTCAGGCAGGACAGGGGGAAGCTTTCTTT
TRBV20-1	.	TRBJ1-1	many	CSARDGQGNTEAFF	TGCAGTGCTAGAGATGGCCAGGGAAACACTGAAGCTTTCTTT
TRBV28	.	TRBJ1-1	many	CASTRNTEAFF	TGTGCCAGCACTCGGAACACTGAAGCTTTCTTT
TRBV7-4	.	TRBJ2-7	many	CASSLATSIRGARSANANEQYF	TGTGCCAGCAGCTTAGCGACCTCAATCCGGGGGGCACGATCGGCTAATGCTAACGAGCAGTACTTC
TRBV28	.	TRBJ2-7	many	CASSPLSGFYEQYF	TGTGCCAGCAGTCCTCTATCGGGCTTCTACGAGCAGTACTTC
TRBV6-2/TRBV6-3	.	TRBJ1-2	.	CASSYSWRASNYGYTF	TGTGCCAGCAGTTACTCGTGGAGGGCCAGCAACTATGGCTACACCTTC
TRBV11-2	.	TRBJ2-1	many	CASSLGASSYNEQFF	TGTGCCAGCAGCTTAGGAGCGAGCTCCTACAATGAGCAGTTCTTC
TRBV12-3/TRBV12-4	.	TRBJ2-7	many	CASSLDYPYEQYF	TGTGCCAGCAGCTTGGACTACCCCTACGAGCAGTACTTC
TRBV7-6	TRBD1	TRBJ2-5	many	CASSLRDRGLETQYF	TGTGCCAGCAGCTTAAGGGACAGGGGGCTGGAGACCCAGTACTTC
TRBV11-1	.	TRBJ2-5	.	CASSSTAPERNEETQYF	TGTGCCAGCAGCTCTACCGCCCCGGAACGAAACGAGGAGACCCAGTACTTC
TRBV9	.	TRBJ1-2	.	CASSVGPGPNYGYTF	TGTGCCAGCAGCGTGGGTCCGGGACCAAACTATGGCTACACCTTC
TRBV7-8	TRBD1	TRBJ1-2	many	CASSLTRTGGYGYTF	TGTGCCAGCAGCTTAACCCGGACAGGGGGCTATGGCTACACCTTC
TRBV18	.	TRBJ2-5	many	CASSPPRTAQETQYF	TGTGCCAGCTCACCACCTAGGACAGCCCAAGAGACCCAGTACTTC
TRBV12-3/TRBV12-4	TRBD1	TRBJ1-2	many	CASSWAETGEKDGYTF	TGTGCCAGCAGTTGGGCTGAGACAGGGGAAAAAGATGGCTACACCTTC
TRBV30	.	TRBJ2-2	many	CAWSWGRGPGELFF	TGTGCCTGGAGTTGGGGCAGGGGTCCCGGGGAGCTGTTTTTT
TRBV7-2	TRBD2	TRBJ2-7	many	CASSYGTSADEQYF	TGTGCCAGCAGCTATGGGACTAGCGCGGACGAGCAGTACTTC
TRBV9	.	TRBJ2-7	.	CASSPRQTVTYEQYF	TGTGCCAGCAGCCCTCGGCAGACAGTTACCTACGAGCAGTACTTC
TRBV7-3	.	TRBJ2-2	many	CASSPGIRGELFF	TGTGCCAGCAGTCCCGGGATCCGCGGGGAGCTGTTTTTT
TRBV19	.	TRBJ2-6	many	CASTPTPGANVLTF	TGTGCCAGTACCCCAACCCCTGGGGCCAACGTCCTGACTTTC
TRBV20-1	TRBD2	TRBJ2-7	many	CSASSLAGGEQYF	TGCAGTGCTAGCTCCCTAGCGGGAGGCGAGCAGTACTTC